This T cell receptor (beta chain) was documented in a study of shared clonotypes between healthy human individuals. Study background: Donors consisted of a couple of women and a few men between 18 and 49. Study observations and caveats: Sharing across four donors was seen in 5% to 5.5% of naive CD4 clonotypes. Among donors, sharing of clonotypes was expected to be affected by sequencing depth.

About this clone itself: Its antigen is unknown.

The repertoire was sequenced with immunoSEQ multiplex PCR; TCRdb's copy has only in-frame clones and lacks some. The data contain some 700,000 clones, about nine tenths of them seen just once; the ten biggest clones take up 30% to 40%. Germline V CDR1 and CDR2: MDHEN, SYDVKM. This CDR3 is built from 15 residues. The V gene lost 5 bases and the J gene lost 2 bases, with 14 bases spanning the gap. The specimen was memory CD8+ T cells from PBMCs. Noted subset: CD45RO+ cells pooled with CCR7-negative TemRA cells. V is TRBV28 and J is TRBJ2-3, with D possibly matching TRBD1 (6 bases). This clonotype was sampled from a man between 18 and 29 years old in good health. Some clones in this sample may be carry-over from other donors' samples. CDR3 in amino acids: CASSARTVPTDTQYF. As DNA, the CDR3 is TGTGCCAGCAGTGCCAGGACAGTCCCCACAGATACGCAGTATTTT.